The T cell receptor (beta chain) described here comes from a study of blood T cell repertoires in COVID-19. Study overall: Material from acute and convalescent COVID-19 was sourced from the United States, Italy and Spain. T cells, B-cell-depleted T cells, or PBMCs supplied cDNA or gDNA.

The CDR3 is made up of 11 amino acids. The germline V gene encodes CDR1 MNHNS and CDR2 SASEGT. V lost 3 bases to trimming and J lost 11 bases, with 7 bases between them. Methods used by the authors: Using reference gene primer amplification, nucleated cell counts were estimated. Sequencing was performed with immunoSEQ multiplex PCR; in TCRdb, only in-frame clones are kept and a portion is missing. That table is the source of V, J and clone size, and D and trimming were worked out from the DNA. The sample lists about 200,000 clones; roughly 90% were seen once. This rearrangement joins TRBV6-1 to TRBJ1-4; unclear D gene. Sequencing was performed on peripheral blood. This receptor was taken from a woman between 40 and 55 years old who had recovered from COVID-19. The CDR3 DNA reads TGTGCCAGCAGTGAGGAGCGGAAACTGTTTTTT. Its protein product is CASSEERKLFF.